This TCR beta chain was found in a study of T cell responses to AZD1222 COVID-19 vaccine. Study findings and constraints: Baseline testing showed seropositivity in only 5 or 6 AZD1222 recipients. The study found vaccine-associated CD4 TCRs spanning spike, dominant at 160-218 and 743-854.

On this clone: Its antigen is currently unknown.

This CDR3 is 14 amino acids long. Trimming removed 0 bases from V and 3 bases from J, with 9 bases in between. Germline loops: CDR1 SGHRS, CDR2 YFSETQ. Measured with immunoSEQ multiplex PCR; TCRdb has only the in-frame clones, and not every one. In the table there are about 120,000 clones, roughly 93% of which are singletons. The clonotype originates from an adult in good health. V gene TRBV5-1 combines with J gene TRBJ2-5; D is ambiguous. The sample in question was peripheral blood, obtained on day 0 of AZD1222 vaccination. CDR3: CASSLVWLEETQYF. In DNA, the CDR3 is TGCGCCAGCAGCTTGGTGTGGCTGGAAGAGACCCAGTACTTC.